Following are 7 T cell receptor beta chains from one sample sequenced in a study of cytomegalovirus exposure and HLA in healthy donors. This table comes from immunoSEQ multiplex PCR, and its TCRdb copy is limited to in-frame clones, with some not included. The sample shows 160,000 or so clones, about 86% of them seen only once. The material sequenced was PBMCs. All receptors derive from a woman aged 25 to 39 in good health and CMV-seronegative.

V gene TRBV6-5 combines with J gene TRBJ1-2; D not resolved. The CDR3 spans 16 residues. Germline CDR1 is MNHEY and CDR2 is SVGAGI. With 0 bases removed from V and 5 bases from J, the gap between germline ends came to 16 bases. CDR3 in DNA: TGTGCCAGCAGTTACTCGAACCCAGGATCGATTTATGGCTACACCTTC. This gives the protein CASSYSNPGSIYGYTF.

This clone was found once. This chain links TRBV27 with TRBJ2-7; 11 positions match TRBD1. With 4 bases clipped from V and 1 base from J, the junction kept 3 bases outside the gene matches. CDR1 MNHEY and CDR2 SMNVEV come from the germline V gene (reference sequence). The CDR3 has 15 amino acids. CDR3: CASSSRDRGSYEQYF. The CDR3 bases are TGTGCCAGCAGTTCCCGGGACAGGGGGTCCTACGAGCAGTACTTC.

The chain is built from TRBV30 and TRBJ1-6, with a tentative D call TRBD1 (6 bases). The CDR3 sequence is 15 residues long. The V end was cut by 5 bases, the J end by 7 bases, with 18 bases between. CDR1 is GTSNPN, CDR2 SVGIG, per germline (reference sequence). The CDR3 spells CAWGGDTGLNSPLHF. The CDR3 DNA reads as TGTGCCTGGGGGGGGGACACAGGGCTGAATTCACCCCTCCACTTT.

The CDR3 protein is CASSSSMSRSSYEQYF. The CDR3 DNA reads as TGTGCCAGCAGCTCCAGTATGAGTCGGAGCTCCTACGAGCAGTACTTC. The chain links TRBV7-9 to TRBJ2-7; D call uncertain. The V gene's germline CDR1 is SEHNR and CDR2 FQNEAQ (reference sequence). The ends were cut back, 4 bases at V and 0 bases at J, with 16 bases in the middle. The CDR3 runs to 16 residues.

The J gene is TRBJ2-5, the V gene TRBV7-9, with D possibly being TRBD2 (6 bases). Per germline, CDR1 SEHNR and CDR2 FQNEAQ (reference sequence). CDR3 size: 15 residues. Trimming took off 0 bases at V and 5 bases at J, with 13 bases between the two ends. The DNA for the CDR3 is TGTGCCAGCAGCTTAGCGCGCGGGGCCGGGGAGACCCAGTACTTC. This gives the protein CASSLARGAGETQYF.

The gene calls are TRBV5-4 and TRBJ2-1; D unclear. CDR3 length: 12 residues. From germline, CDR1 is SGHNT and CDR2 YYREEE (reference sequence). Trimming took off 4 bases at V and 16 bases at J, with 18 bases between the two ends. CDR3 loop: CASSPTSQQEFF. The CDR3 nucleotides are TGTGCCAGCAGCCCCACGTCCCAACAAGAATTCTTC.

Regarding this clone: The same CDR3 can be traced to other DNA sequences in this sample. This sequence joins TRBV6-5 and TRBJ1-1; no clear D gene. Germline CDR1 is MNHEY and CDR2 is SVGAGI. The V and J ends lost 5 bases and 5 bases respectively, with 6 bases between them. The CDR3 has 11 amino acids. The CDR3 here is CASSRDTEAFF. CDR3 in DNA: TGTGCCAGCAGTAGAGATACTGAAGCTTTCTTT.